The present T cell receptor (beta chain) was sequenced within a study of cytomegalovirus exposure and HLA in healthy donors. The PCR ran on 60 Vbeta and 13 Jbeta primers. Sequenced by immunoSEQ multiplex PCR; TCRdb stores in-frame clones only, minus some. The sample includes around 120,000 clones, approximately 84% of them seen just once. V was cut by 1 base and J by 8 bases, with 6 bases left in between. Germline values: CDR1 GTSNPN, CDR2 SVGIG (reference sequence). The CDR3 consists of 11 residues. This clonotype was obtained from a man aged 50 to 59 in good health and CMV-seronegative. The chain employs TRBV30 and TRBJ1-3, with D uncertain. The sample was PBMCs. The CDR3 nucleotides read TGTGCCTGGAGTGCAGGTTACACCATATATTTT. As protein: CAWSAGYTIYF.